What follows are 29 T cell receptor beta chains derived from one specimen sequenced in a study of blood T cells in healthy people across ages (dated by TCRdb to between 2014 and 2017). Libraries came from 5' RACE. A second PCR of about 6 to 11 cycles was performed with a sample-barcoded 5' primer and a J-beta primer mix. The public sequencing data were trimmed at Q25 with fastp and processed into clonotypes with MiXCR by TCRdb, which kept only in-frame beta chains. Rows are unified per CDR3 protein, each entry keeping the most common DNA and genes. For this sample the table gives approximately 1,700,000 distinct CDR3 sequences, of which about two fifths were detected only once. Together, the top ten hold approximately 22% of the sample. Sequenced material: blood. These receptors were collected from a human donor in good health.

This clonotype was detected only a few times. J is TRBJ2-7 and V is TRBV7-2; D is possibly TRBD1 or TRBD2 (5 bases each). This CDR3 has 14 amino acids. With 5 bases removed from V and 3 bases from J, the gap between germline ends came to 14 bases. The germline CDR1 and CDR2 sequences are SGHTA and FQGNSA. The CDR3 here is CASSPWDEDYEQYF. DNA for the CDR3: TGTGCCAGCAGCCCCTGGGACGAAGACTACGAGCAGTACTTC.

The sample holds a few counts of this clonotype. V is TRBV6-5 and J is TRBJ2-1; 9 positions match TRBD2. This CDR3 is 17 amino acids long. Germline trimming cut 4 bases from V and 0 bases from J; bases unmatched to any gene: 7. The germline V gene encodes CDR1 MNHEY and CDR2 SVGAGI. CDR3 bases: TGTGCCAGCAGTTGGCGACTAGCGGATTCCTCCTACAATGAGCAGTTCTTC. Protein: CASSWRLADSSYNEQFF.

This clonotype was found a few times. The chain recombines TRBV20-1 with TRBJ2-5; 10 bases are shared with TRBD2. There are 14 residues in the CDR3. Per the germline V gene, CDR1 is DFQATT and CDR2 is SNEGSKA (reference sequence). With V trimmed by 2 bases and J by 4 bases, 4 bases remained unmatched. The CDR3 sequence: CSARSGGAGETQYF. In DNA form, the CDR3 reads TGCAGTGCTAGAAGCGGGGGGGCTGGAGAGACCCAGTACTTC.

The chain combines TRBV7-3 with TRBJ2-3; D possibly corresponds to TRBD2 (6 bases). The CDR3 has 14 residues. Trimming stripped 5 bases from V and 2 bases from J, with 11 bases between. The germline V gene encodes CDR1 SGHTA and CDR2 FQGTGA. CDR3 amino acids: CASSPTGLTDTQYF. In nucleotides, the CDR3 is TGTGCCAGCAGCCCTACGGGACTCACAGATACGCAGTATTTT.

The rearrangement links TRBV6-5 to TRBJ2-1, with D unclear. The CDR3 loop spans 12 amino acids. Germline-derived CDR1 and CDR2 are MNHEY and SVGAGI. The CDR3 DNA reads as TGTGCTACCGGTGTGGGTGTCGGTGAGCAGTTCTTC. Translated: CATGVGVGEQFF.

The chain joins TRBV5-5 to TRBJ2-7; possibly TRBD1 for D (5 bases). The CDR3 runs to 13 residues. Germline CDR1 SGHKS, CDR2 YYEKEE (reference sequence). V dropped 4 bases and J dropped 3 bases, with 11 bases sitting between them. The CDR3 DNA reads TGTGCCAGCAGCCCGGACACCCACTACGAGCAGTACTTC. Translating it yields CASSPDTHYEQYF.

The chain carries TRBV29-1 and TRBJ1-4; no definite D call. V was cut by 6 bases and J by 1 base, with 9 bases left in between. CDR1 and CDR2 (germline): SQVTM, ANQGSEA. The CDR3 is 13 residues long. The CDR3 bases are TGCAGCGTCTTGGACGGAACTAATGAAAAACTGTTTTTT. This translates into CSVLDGTNEKLFF.

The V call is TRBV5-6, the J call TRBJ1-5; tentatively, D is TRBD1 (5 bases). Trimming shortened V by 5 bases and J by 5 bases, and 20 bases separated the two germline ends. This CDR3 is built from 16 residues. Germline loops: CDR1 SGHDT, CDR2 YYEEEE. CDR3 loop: CASSGRRGGGDQPQHF. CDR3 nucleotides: TGTGCCAGCAGTGGCCGGAGGGGAGGTGGGGATCAGCCCCAGCATTTT.

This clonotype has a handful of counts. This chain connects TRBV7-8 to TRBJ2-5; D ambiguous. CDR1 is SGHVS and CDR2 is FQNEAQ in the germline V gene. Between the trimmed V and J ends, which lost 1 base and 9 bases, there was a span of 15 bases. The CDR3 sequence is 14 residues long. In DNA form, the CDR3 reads TGTGCCAGCAGCTTAGTTGCAGGCCCTGGAGCCCAGTACTTC. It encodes CASSLVAGPGAQYF.

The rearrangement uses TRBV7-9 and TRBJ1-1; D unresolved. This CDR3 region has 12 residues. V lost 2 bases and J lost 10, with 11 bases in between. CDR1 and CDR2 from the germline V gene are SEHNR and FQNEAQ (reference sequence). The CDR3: CASSLSGNRAFF. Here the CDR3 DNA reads TGTGCCAGCAGCTTATCCGGGAATCGAGCTTTCTTT.

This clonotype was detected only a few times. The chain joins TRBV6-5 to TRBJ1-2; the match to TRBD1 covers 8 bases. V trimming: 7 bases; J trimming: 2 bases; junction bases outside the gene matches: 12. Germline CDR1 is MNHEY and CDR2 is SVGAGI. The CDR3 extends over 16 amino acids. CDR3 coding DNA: TGTGCCAGCATCTCACCCCGGACAGGGAGAAACTATGGCTACACCTTC. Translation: CASISPRTGRNYGYTF.

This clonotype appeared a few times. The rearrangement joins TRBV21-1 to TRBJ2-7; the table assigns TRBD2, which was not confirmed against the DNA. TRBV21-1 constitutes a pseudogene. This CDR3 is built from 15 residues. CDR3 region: CASSTWTSGSYEQYF. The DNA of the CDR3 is TGTGCCAGCAGCACCTGGACTAGCGGAAGCTACGAGCAGTACTTC.

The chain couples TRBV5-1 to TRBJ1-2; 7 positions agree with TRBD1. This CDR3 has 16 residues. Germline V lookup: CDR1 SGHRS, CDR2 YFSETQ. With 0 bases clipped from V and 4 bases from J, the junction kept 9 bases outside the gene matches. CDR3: CASSLALGTATYGYTF. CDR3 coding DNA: TGCGCCAGCAGCTTGGCCCTTGGGACAGCTACCTATGGCTACACCTTC.

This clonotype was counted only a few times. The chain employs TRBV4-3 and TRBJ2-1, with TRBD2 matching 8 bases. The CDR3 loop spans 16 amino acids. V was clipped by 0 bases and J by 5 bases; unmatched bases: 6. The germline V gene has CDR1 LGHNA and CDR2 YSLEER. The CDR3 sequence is CASSQEWRGVHNEQFF. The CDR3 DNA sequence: TGCGCCAGCAGCCAAGAGTGGCGGGGGGTTCACAATGAGCAGTTCTTC.

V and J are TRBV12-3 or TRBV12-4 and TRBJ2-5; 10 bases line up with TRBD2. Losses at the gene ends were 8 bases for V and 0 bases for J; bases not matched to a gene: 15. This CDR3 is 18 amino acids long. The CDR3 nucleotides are TGTGCCAGCCGACCCGGGGTAGCGGGGGGTCTGTACCAAGAGACCCAGTACTTC. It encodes CASRPGVAGGLYQETQYF.

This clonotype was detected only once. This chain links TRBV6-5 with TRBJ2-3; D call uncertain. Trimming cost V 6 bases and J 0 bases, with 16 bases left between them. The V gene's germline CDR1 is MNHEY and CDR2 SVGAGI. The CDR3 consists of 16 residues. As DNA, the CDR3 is TGTGCCAGCAGCCCCTCCGCAAGGAGTAGCACAGATACGCAGTATTTT. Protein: CASSPSARSSTDTQYF.

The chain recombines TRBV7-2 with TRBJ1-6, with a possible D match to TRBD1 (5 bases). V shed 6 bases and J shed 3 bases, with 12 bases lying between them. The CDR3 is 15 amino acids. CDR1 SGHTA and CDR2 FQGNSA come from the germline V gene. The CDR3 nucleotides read TGTGCCAGCAGTTTCGGGGGGTTCTATAATTCACCCCTCCACTTT. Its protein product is CASSFGGFYNSPLHF.

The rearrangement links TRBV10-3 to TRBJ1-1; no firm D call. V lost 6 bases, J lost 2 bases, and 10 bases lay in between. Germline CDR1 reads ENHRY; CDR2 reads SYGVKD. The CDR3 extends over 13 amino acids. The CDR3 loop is CAISPDGNTEAFF. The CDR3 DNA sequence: TGTGCCATCAGCCCGGACGGTAACACTGAAGCTTTCTTT.

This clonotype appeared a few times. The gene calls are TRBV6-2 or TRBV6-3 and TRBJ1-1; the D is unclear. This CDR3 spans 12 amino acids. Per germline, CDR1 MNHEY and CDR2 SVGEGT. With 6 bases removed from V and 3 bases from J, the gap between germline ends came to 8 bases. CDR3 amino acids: CASRDGYTEAFF. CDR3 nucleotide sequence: TGTGCCAGCAGGGACGGGTACACTGAAGCTTTCTTT.

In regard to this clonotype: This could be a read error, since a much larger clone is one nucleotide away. The CDR3 region is CSATASGANVPTF. The CDR3 DNA reads as TGCAGCGCGACAGCTTCTGGGGCCAACGTCCCGACTTTC. The V call is TRBV29-1, the J call TRBJ2-6, with a possible D match to TRBD1 (5 bases). The CDR3 runs to 13 residues. Germline assignment: CDR1 SQVTM and CDR2 ANQGSEA.

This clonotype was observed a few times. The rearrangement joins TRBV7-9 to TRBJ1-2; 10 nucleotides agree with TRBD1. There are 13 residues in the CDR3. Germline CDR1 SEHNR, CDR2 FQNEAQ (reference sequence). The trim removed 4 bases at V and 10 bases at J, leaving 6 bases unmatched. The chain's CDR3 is CASSSRDRGYYTF. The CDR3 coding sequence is TGTGCCAGCAGCTCCCGGGACAGGGGTTACTACACCTTC.

CDR3 nucleotide sequence: TGTGCCAGCAGCCAAGATCTTGGCGGGGGTCCAGATACGCAGTATTTT. Amino acid sequence: CASSQDLGGGPDTQYF. This chain links TRBV4-2 with TRBJ2-3; 7 bases match TRBD2. There are 16 residues in the CDR3. The trim removed 0 bases at V and 4 bases at J, leaving 7 bases unmatched. Germline V CDR1 and CDR2: LGHNA, YNFKEQ.

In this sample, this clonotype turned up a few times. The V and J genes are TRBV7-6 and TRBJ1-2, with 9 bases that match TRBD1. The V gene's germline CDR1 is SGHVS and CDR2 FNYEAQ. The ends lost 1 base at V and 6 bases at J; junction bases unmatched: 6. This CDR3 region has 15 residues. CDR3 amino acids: CASSLDIQGADGYTF. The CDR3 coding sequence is TGTGCCAGCAGCTTAGACATACAGGGGGCCGATGGCTACACCTTC.

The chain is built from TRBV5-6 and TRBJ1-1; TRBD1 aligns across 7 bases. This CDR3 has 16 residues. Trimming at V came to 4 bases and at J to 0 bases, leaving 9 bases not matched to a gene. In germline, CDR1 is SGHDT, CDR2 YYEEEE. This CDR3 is CASSGGQSHMNTEAFF. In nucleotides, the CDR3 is TGTGCCAGCAGCGGGGGACAGAGTCACATGAACACTGAAGCTTTCTTT. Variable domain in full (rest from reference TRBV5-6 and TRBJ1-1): DAGVTQSPTHLIKTRGQQVTLRCSPKSGHDTVSWYQQALGQGPQFIFQYYEEEERQRGNFPDRFSGHQFPNYSSELNVNALLLGDSALYLCASSGGQSHMNTEAFFGQGTRLTVV.

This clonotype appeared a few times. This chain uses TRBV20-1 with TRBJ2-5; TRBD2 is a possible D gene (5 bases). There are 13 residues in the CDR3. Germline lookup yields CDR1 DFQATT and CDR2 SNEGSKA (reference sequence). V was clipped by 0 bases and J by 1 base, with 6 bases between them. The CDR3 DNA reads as TGCAGTGCTAGAGATACTAGCCAAGAGACCCAGTACTTC. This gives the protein CSARDTSQETQYF.

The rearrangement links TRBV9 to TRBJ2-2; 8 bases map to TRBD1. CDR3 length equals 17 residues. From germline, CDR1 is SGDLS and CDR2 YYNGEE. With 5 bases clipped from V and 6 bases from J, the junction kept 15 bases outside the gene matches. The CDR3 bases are TGTGCCAGCAGTGGACAGGGCCGTCCTGGTGGACCCGGGGAGCTGTTTTTT. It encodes CASSGQGRPGGPGELFF.

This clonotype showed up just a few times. The chain's CDR3 is CASSRFSSGGYEQYF. The CDR3 nucleotides are TGTGCCAGCAGCCGTTTTTCTAGCGGGGGATACGAGCAGTACTTC. The rearrangement uses TRBV7-2 and TRBJ2-7; 10 bases are a match to TRBD2. V gave up 5 bases and J gave up 4 bases; unmatched junction bases: 8. In germline, CDR1 is SGHTA, CDR2 FQGNSA. CDR3 length equals 15 residues.

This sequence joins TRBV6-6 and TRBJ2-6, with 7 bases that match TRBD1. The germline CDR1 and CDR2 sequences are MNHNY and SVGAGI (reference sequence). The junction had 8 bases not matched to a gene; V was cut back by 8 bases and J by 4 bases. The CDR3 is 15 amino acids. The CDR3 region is CASRKGQLGANVLTF. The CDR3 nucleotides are TGTGCCAGCCGGAAGGGACAGCTAGGGGCCAACGTCCTGACTTTC.

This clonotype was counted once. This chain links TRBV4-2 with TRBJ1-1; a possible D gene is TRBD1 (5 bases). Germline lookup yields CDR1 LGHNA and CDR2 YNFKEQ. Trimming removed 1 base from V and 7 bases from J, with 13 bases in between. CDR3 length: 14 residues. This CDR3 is CASSQVLQDIEAFF. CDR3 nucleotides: TGTGCCAGCAGCCAAGTTCTTCAGGACATTGAAGCTTTCTTT.